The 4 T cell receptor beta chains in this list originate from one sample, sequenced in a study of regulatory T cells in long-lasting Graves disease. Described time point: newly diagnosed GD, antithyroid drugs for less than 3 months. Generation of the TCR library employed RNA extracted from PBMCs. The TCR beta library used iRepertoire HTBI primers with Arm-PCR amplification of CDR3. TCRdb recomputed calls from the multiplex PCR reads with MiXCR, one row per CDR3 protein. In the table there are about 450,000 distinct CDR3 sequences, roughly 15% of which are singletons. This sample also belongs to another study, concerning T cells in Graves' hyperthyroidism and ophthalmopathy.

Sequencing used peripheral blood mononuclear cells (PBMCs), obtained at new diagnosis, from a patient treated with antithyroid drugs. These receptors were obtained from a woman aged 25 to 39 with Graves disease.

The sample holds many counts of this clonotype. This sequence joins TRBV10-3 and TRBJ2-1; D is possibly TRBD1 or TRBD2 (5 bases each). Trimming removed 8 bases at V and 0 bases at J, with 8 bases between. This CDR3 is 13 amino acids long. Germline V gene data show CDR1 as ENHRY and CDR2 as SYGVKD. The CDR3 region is CAIGDPSYNEQFF. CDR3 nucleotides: TGTGCCATCGGGGACCCCTCCTACAATGAGCAGTTCTTC.

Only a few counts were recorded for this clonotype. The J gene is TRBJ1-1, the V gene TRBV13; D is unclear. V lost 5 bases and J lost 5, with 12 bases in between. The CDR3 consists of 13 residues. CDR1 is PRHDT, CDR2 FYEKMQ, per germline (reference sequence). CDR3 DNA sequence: TGTGCCAGCAGCCTCGGGCGGATGACTGAAGCTTTCTTT. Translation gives CASSLGRMTEAFF.

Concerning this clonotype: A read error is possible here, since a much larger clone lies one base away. The CDR3 spells CASREGFGGDYGYTF. The CDR3 nucleotides read TGTGCCAGCAGAGAAGGGTTTGGGGGTGACTATGGCTACACCTTC. The chain uses TRBV6-2 or TRBV6-3 and TRBJ1-2, with D perhaps matching TRBD1 (5 bases). This CDR3 contains 15 residues. Germline CDR1 is MNHEY and CDR2 is SVGEGT. The V end lost 6 bases, the J end lost 3 bases, and 17 bases lay between the germline ends.

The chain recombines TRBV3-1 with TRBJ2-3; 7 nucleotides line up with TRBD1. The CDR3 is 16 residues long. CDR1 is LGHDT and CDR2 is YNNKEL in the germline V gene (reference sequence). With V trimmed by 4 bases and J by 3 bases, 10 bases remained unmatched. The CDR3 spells CASSPRTGVITDTQYF. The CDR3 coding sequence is TGTGCCAGCAGCCCTCGAACAGGGGTTATAACAGATACGCAGTATTTT.